Listed below are T cell receptor beta chains from one sample, sequenced in a study of T cell responses to AZD1222 COVID-19 vaccine. Sequencing used immunoSEQ multiplex PCR; TCRdb keeps in-frame clones, though not all of them. Found here are around 96,000 clones, roughly 84% of them singletons; the top ten hold approximately 5.6%. Sequenced here: peripheral blood, sampled 28 days after the second AZD1222 dose. These receptors all come from an adult who received the AZD1222 COVID-19 vaccine. The CDR3 runs from the conserved cysteine through the conserved F or W. D genes are given only for firm matches. Clone size is stated in some rows and not others, as once, few, many or a class when expanded.

clone size: .; D gene: TRBD1; V gene: TRBV5-4; J gene: TRBJ2-2; CDR3 DNA: TGTGCCAGCAGCTTGGGGACAGGGATTGGCGGGGAGCTGTTTTTT; CDR3 protein: CASSLGTGIGGELFF
clone size: .; D gene: TRBD1; V gene: TRBV5-1; J gene: TRBJ1-1; CDR3 DNA: TGCGCCAGCAGCGCAGACAGGGGGGGCACTGAAGCTTTCTTT; CDR3 protein: CASSADRGGTEAFF
clone size: .; D gene: .; V gene: TRBV3-1/TRBV3-2; J gene: TRBJ1-2; CDR3 DNA: TGTGCCAGCAGCCAAGGGACAAGTCCTAACTATGGCTACACCTTC; CDR3 protein: CASSQGTSPNYGYTF
clone size: .; D gene: TRBD2; V gene: TRBV5-1; J gene: TRBJ2-2; CDR3 DNA: TGCGCCAGCAGCTTGGCCGGAGTAGCGGGGGCCTACACCGGGGAGCTGTTTTTT; CDR3 protein: CASSLAGVAGAYTGELFF
clone size: .; D gene: .; V gene: TRBV10-1; J gene: TRBJ1-2; CDR3 DNA: TGCGCCAGCAGCCCCCAGGGGAGCTATGGCTACACCTTC; CDR3 protein: CASSPQGSYGYTF
clone size: few; D gene: TRBD1; V gene: TRBV10-2; J gene: TRBJ2-7; CDR3 DNA: TGCGCCAGCAGAGGACAGGTGAAGGCTTACGAGCAGTACTTC; CDR3 protein: CASRGQVKAYEQYF
clone size: few; D gene: .; V gene: TRBV5-1; J gene: TRBJ2-1; CDR3 DNA: TGCGCCAGCAGCTTATCAGGAGCTAGCTCCTACAATGAGCAGTTCTTC; CDR3 protein: CASSLSGASSYNEQFF
clone size: few; D gene: TRBD2; V gene: TRBV5-1; J gene: TRBJ2-7; CDR3 DNA: TGCGCCAGCAGCCAGCAGGGTAGCGGGAGGTACGAGCAGTACTTC; CDR3 protein: CASSQQGSGRYEQYF
clone size: .; D gene: .; V gene: TRBV4-3; J gene: TRBJ2-2; CDR3 DNA: TGCGCCAGCAGCCAAAGTTCGCTGCCGAACACCGGGGAGCTGTTTTTT; CDR3 protein: CASSQSSLPNTGELFF
clone size: .; D gene: .; V gene: TRBV21-1; J gene: TRBJ2-3; CDR3 DNA: TGTGCCAGCAGCATCTCTTTGGGAGATACGCAGTATTTT; CDR3 protein: CASSISLGDTQYF
clone size: .; D gene: .; V gene: TRBV7-2; J gene: TRBJ1-5; CDR3 DNA: TGTGCCAGCAGCTTAGGGGGGGGATTTCAGAGGGATCAGCCCCAGCATTTT; CDR3 protein: CASSLGGGFQRDQPQHF
clone size: .; D gene: .; V gene: TRBV6-5; J gene: TRBJ2-7; CDR3 DNA: TGTGCCAGCATCAGGAAGAGCGGCGGAAGCTACGAGCAGTACTTC; CDR3 protein: CASIRKSGGSYEQYF
clone size: .; D gene: .; V gene: TRBV2; J gene: TRBJ1-4; CDR3 DNA: TGTGCCAGCAGTGGGGTGCTGGGGAAACTGTTTTTT; CDR3 protein: CASSGVLGKLFF
clone size: .; D gene: TRBD2; V gene: TRBV5-5; J gene: TRBJ2-3; CDR3 DNA: TGTGCCAGCGGGAGGCTAGCGGGGGGGCCTAGCACAGATACGCAGTATTTT; CDR3 protein: CASGRLAGGPSTDTQYF
clone size: few; D gene: .; V gene: TRBV5-1; J gene: TRBJ2-7; CDR3 DNA: TGCGCCAGCAGCTTGGTTTCAGGGAGTACCTACGAGCAGTACTTC; CDR3 protein: CASSLVSGSTYEQYF
clone size: .; D gene: TRBD2; V gene: TRBV19; J gene: TRBJ2-7; CDR3 DNA: TGTGCCAGTAGTATTCGACTAGCGGGACCGAAGAGCTCCTACGAGCAGTACTTC; CDR3 protein: CASSIRLAGPKSSYEQYF
clone size: .; D gene: .; V gene: TRBV6-2/TRBV6-3; J gene: TRBJ2-7; CDR3 DNA: TGTGCCAGCAGCCGCCCCACCCCCTACGAGCAGTACTTC; CDR3 protein: CASSRPTPYEQYF
clone size: .; D gene: TRBD1; V gene: TRBV6-2/TRBV6-3; J gene: TRBJ1-5; CDR3 DNA: TGTGCCAGCAGTGGGACAGGGAACAATCAGCCCCAGCATTTT; CDR3 protein: CASSGTGNNQPQHF
clone size: .; D gene: TRBD1; V gene: TRBV30; J gene: TRBJ1-5; CDR3 DNA: TGTGCCTGGAGCCAGCGTGGACAGGGGGATCCGCCCCAGCATTTT; CDR3 protein: CAWSQRGQGDPPQHF
clone size: .; D gene: .; V gene: TRBV7-8; J gene: TRBJ1-1; CDR3 DNA: TGTGCCAGCAGCTTAGCCGTTGGTGCGGACATGAACACTGAAGCTTTCTTT; CDR3 protein: CASSLAVGADMNTEAFF
clone size: .; D gene: .; V gene: TRBV7-9; J gene: TRBJ2-7; CDR3 DNA: TGTGCCAGCAGCTTAGCTAGCGGGACAGGGACCTACGAGCAGTACTTC; CDR3 protein: CASSLASGTGTYEQYF
clone size: .; D gene: .; V gene: TRBV7-6; J gene: TRBJ2-5; CDR3 DNA: TGTGCCAGCAGCTTAGAGAGGGTAGCGGTCCAAGAGACCCAGTACTTC; CDR3 protein: CASSLERVAVQETQYF
clone size: once; D gene: .; V gene: TRBV7-8; J gene: TRBJ2-2; CDR3 DNA: TGTGCCAGCAGCCATCCTTATACGCAGGTTAACACCGGGGAGCTGTTTTTT; CDR3 protein: CASSHPYTQVNTGELFF
clone size: few; D gene: .; V gene: TRBV29-1; J gene: TRBJ2-7; CDR3 DNA: TGCAGCGTTGAAGATACCACTGAGCAGTACTTC; CDR3 protein: CSVEDTTEQYF
clone size: once; D gene: TRBD1; V gene: TRBV5-1; J gene: TRBJ1-4; CDR3 DNA: TGCGCCAGCAGCTCGACAGGGTTATTTGGTGCAACTAATGAAAAACTGTTTTTT; CDR3 protein: CASSSTGLFGATNEKLFF
clone size: few; D gene: .; V gene: TRBV18; J gene: TRBJ1-5; CDR3 DNA: TGTGCCAGCTCATCAGCAGGGAGAGGAGCAAATCAGCCCCAGCATTTT; CDR3 protein: CASSSAGRGANQPQHF
clone size: .; D gene: .; V gene: TRBV9; J gene: TRBJ1-2; CDR3 DNA: TGTGCCAGCAGCGCTCCGGGACCCGACTCTGGCTACACCTTC; CDR3 protein: CASSAPGPDSGYTF
clone size: .; D gene: TRBD2; V gene: TRBV10-2; J gene: TRBJ2-5; CDR3 DNA: TGCGCCAGCAGTCCAGGAGTAGCGGGGGGGGAGACCCAGTACTTC; CDR3 protein: CASSPGVAGGETQYF
clone size: .; D gene: TRBD2; V gene: TRBV5-1; J gene: TRBJ2-1; CDR3 DNA: TGCGCCAGCAGCTTGGACCCGGGAGGACACAATGAGCAGTTCTTC; CDR3 protein: CASSLDPGGHNEQFF
clone size: .; D gene: .; V gene: TRBV15; J gene: TRBJ2-6; CDR3 DNA: TGTGCCACCAGCGAGACGGACATGCTCTCTGGGGCCAACGTCCTGACTTTC; CDR3 protein: CATSETDMLSGANVLTF
clone size: .; D gene: .; V gene: TRBV6-6; J gene: TRBJ1-1; CDR3 DNA: TGTGCCAGCATCCTATACACTGAAGCTTTCTTT; CDR3 protein: CASILYTEAFF
clone size: .; D gene: .; V gene: TRBV28; J gene: TRBJ1-2; CDR3 DNA: TGTGCCAGCAGCAAACAGACTAACTATGGCTACACCTTC; CDR3 protein: CASSKQTNYGYTF
clone size: .; D gene: .; V gene: TRBV12-3/TRBV12-4; J gene: TRBJ2-3; CDR3 DNA: TGTGCCAGCAGCCGCCAGGGGGATACGCAGTATTTT; CDR3 protein: CASSRQGDTQYF
clone size: few; D gene: TRBD2; V gene: TRBV30; J gene: TRBJ2-1; CDR3 DNA: TGTGCCCGGGGGGTAGGGGAACTACAGTTCTTC; CDR3 protein: CARGVGELQFF
clone size: .; D gene: TRBD2; V gene: TRBV6-5; J gene: TRBJ2-3; CDR3 DNA: TGTGCCAGCACCGGGGTGGCGGGGGGGCTTGATACGCAGTATTTT; CDR3 protein: CASTGVAGGLDTQYF
clone size: .; D gene: TRBD1; V gene: TRBV4-2; J gene: TRBJ1-4; CDR3 DNA: TGTGCCAGCAGTCGGACAGGGGATGAAAAACTGTTTTTT; CDR3 protein: CASSRTGDEKLFF
clone size: .; D gene: .; V gene: TRBV6-5; J gene: TRBJ2-6; CDR3 DNA: TGTGCCAGCAGTCCAGGGTCCCCTGGGGCCAACGTCCTGACTTTC; CDR3 protein: CASSPGSPGANVLTF
clone size: .; D gene: .; V gene: TRBV7-9; J gene: TRBJ1-2; CDR3 DNA: TGTGCCAGCAGCCCCGGGAGGACCGGTAACTATGGCTACACCTTC; CDR3 protein: CASSPGRTGNYGYTF
clone size: .; D gene: .; V gene: TRBV2; J gene: TRBJ2-7; CDR3 DNA: TGTGCCAGCAGTGGAGGGGGAACCAGGGCATACGAGCAGTACTTC; CDR3 protein: CASSGGGTRAYEQYF
clone size: .; D gene: TRBD1; V gene: TRBV3-1/TRBV3-2; J gene: TRBJ1-2; CDR3 DNA: TGTGCCAGCAGCCCGGACAGGAGGAATGGCTACACCTTC; CDR3 protein: CASSPDRRNGYTF
clone size: .; D gene: TRBD2; V gene: TRBV3-1/TRBV3-2; J gene: TRBJ2-1; CDR3 DNA: TGTGCCAGCAGCCAAGGTGGAACCGGGACTAGCGTAAGGGAGCAGTTCTTC; CDR3 protein: CASSQGGTGTSVREQFF
clone size: .; D gene: TRBD1; V gene: TRBV18; J gene: TRBJ1-6; CDR3 DNA: TGTGCCAGCTCACCGCGGGACAGGGGAATAGGGTCACCCCTCCACTTT; CDR3 protein: CASSPRDRGIGSPLHF
clone size: .; D gene: .; V gene: TRBV13; J gene: TRBJ2-3; CDR3 DNA: TGTGCCAGCAGCTTAGAATATACGCAGTATTTT; CDR3 protein: CASSLEYTQYF
clone size: .; D gene: .; V gene: TRBV7-6; J gene: TRBJ1-1; CDR3 DNA: TGTGCCAGCAGCTTAGCGATAAACGGTAACACTGAAGCTTTCTTT; CDR3 protein: CASSLAINGNTEAFF
clone size: once; D gene: .; V gene: TRBV18; J gene: TRBJ1-2; CDR3 DNA: TGTGCCAGCTCACCTCTCAAGGGACCTAACTATGGCTACACCTTC; CDR3 protein: CASSPLKGPNYGYTF
clone size: .; D gene: .; V gene: TRBV18; J gene: TRBJ2-7; CDR3 DNA: TGTGCCAGCTCCCTTAACAGGCGAGGCGAGCAGTACTTC; CDR3 protein: CASSLNRRGEQYF